Reported below is one T cell receptor (beta chain). This clonotype has more than one count but fewer than ten. Its antigen is not yet known. Per-base quality was not reported, and no clone a single base away is much larger than it. To prepare the library, RT-PCR was applied. The data were produced on an Illumina HiSeq 2500. TCRdb itself trimmed the public reads at Q25 with fastp, ran MiXCR and retained productive beta chains. Every distinct CDR3 protein forms one entry, paired with its most common genes and DNA. This sample is represented by around 540,000 distinct CDR3 sequences; about an eighth of them were singletons. 10% of the sample lies in the top ten. These data belong to a study of response to subunit inactivated influenza vaccine (dated by TCRdb to about 2018). Notes on the research overall: Deep quantitative profiling of the T cell receptor repertoire was used in the study to follow responses to a trivalent subunit inactivated influenza vaccine. On the study overall, not on this receptor specifically: The authors proposed that each seasonal influenza vaccination may bring in only a limited number of new T cells.

Taken from the germline V gene, the CDR1 and CDR2 loops are LGHNT and FRNRAP. Measured from the cysteine to the phenylalanine, the CDR3 is 14 residues long. The retained sequence is limited to the CDR3, 42 bases, with the frame set at the first base. At the junction V is shortened by 1 base and J by 6 bases, with 11 bases in between. The chain is made from TRBV12-5 and TRBJ2-3, and perhaps TRBD2 as D gene, on 5 matching bases. This clonotype was obtained from a man aged 50 to 60 who received an inactivated influenza vaccine. Donor details come from another sample of the same person, matched by shared clones. The starting material was PBMCs from blood, obtained on the day of vaccination. The CDR3 amino acid sequence is: CASGLGLAGDTQYF. At the DNA level, the sequence is TGTGCTAGTGGTTTGGGCCTAGCTGGGGATACGCAGTATTTT.